This passage covers 31 T cell receptor beta chains from one sample sequenced in a study of blood T cell repertoires in COVID-19. This table comes from immunoSEQ multiplex PCR, and its TCRdb copy is limited to in-frame clones, with some not included. The data hold 130,000 to 150,000 clones, with roughly 80% observed a single time. Sequencing was carried out using peripheral blood. The receptors derive from a human donor in a cohort sampled during active COVID-19.

The rearrangement links TRBV4-1 to TRBJ2-3, with 12 nucleotides matching TRBD2. Germline trimming cut 5 bases from V and 4 bases from J; bases unmatched to any gene: 4. The CDR3 is 15 residues long. Germline lookup yields CDR1 MGHRA and CDR2 YSYEKL. CDR3 sequence: CASSNLAGGSDTQYF. The CDR3 DNA follows: TGCGCCAGCAGCAACCTAGCGGGGGGGTCAGATACGCAGTATTTT.

This clone has just a few counts. This CDR3 reads CASSLGAGSYEQYF. CDR3 nucleotides: TGTGCCAGCAGCTTAGGGGCGGGCAGCTACGAGCAGTACTTC. V and J are TRBV7-2 and TRBJ2-7; possible D gene TRBD2, 5 bases. The germline gives CDR1 SGHTA, CDR2 FQGNSA. The CDR3 is 14 amino acids. The germline V and J ends were trimmed by 1 base and 3 bases, with 10 bases remaining between them.

The chain employs TRBV19 and TRBJ1-6, with D uncertain. Per germline, CDR1 LNHDA and CDR2 SQIVND (reference sequence). The CDR3 length is 12 residues. The ends were cut back, 5 bases at V and 5 bases at J, with 4 bases in the middle. The CDR3 coding sequence is TGTGCCAGTAGTCTACATAATTCACCCCTCCACTTT. Its protein product is CASSLHNSPLHF. Supplemented by reference TRBV19 and TRBJ1-6, the full variable domain reads DGGITQSPKYLFRKEGQNVTLSCEQNLNHDAMYWYRQDPGQGLRLIYYSQIVNDFQKGDIAEGYSVSREKKESFPLTVTSAQKNPTAFYLCASSLHNSPLHFGNGTRLTVT.

The chain couples TRBV5-1 to TRBJ1-2; D is ambiguous. V was pared by 0 bases and J by 3 bases, with 18 bases between. Germline CDR1 is SGHRS and CDR2 is YFSETQ. The CDR3 totals 17 residues. The CDR3 is CASSLEMAVGVDYGYTF. CDR3 in DNA: TGCGCCAGCAGCTTGGAGATGGCGGTTGGTGTCGACTATGGCTACACCTTC.

The chain couples TRBV3-1 (or the pseudogene TRBV3-2) to TRBJ2-1, with 16 bases lining up with TRBD2. After removal of 6 bases from V and 12 bases from J, the junction contained 8 bases not matched to a gene. Germline values: CDR1 LGHDT, CDR2 YNNKEL (reference sequence). This CDR3 is 15 amino acids long. CDR3 bases: TGTGCCAGCAGTTTGGGACTAGCGGGGGGGCTAGGGCAGTTCTTC. Translated, it gives CASSLGLAGGLGQFF.

The chain couples TRBV5-6 to TRBJ2-3, with 9 bases matching TRBD2. This CDR3 has 16 amino acids. Germline lookup yields CDR1 SGHDT and CDR2 YYEEEE. With V trimmed by 4 bases and J by 3 bases, 9 bases remained unmatched. CDR3 region: CASSKYRGGATDTQYF. In DNA, the CDR3 is TGTGCCAGCAGCAAGTACCGCGGGGGGGCGACAGATACGCAGTATTTT.

The chain recombines TRBV4-1 with TRBJ1-5; D not certain. The germline gives CDR1 MGHRA, CDR2 YSYEKL. CDR3 length: 16 residues. Trimming pared 2 bases from V and 5 bases from J, leaving 16 bases between. The CDR3 reads CASSQITSGPHQPQHF. CDR3 in DNA: TGCGCCAGCAGCCAAATAACCTCTGGGCCTCATCAGCCCCAGCATTTT.

The chain joins TRBV6-2 or TRBV6-3 to TRBJ2-5; TRBD2 aligns across 10 bases. CDR3 length: 17 amino acids. V trimming: 1 base; J trimming: 0 bases; junction bases outside the gene matches: 5. Looked up from germline, CDR1 is MNHEY and CDR2 is SVGEGT. The CDR3 loop is CASSYWRTSGYQETQYF. DNA for the CDR3: TGTGCCAGCAGTTACTGGAGGACTAGCGGATACCAAGAGACCCAGTACTTC.

The chain is built from TRBV7-2 and TRBJ1-5; unclear D gene. CDR1 is SGHTA, CDR2 FQGNSA, per germline. The CDR3 spans 14 residues. Trimming took 6 bases from V and 4 from J, leaving 13 bases between them. The CDR3, as DNA: TGTGCCAGCAGTCCTATAGCGGGGAATCAGCCCCAGCATTTT. Translation gives CASSPIAGNQPQHF.

The J gene is TRBJ1-2, the V gene TRBV10-2; 7 bases align to TRBD1. CDR1 and CDR2 from the germline V gene are WSHSY and SAAADI. V lost 9 bases to trimming and J lost 4 bases; unmatched junction nucleotides: 5. This CDR3 is 12 amino acids long. Here the CDR3 reads CASLRDSYGYTF. CDR3 sequence (DNA): TGCGCCAGTCTCCGGGACAGCTATGGCTACACCTTC.

The J gene is TRBJ2-5, the V gene TRBV6-2 or TRBV6-3; TRBD2 matches at 8 bases. The CDR3 sequence is 15 residues long. CDR1 is MNHEY, CDR2 SVGEGT, per germline. The V segment lost 2 bases and the J segment 5 bases; nucleotides outside the gene matches: 7. This chain's CDR3 is CASSYAGSSGETQYF. Written as DNA, the CDR3 is TGTGCCAGCAGTTACGCGGGATCTAGCGGGGAGACCCAGTACTTC.

In DNA form, the CDR3 reads TGTGCCAGCAGTCGTACAGGGGGCCCGTTGAGCTCCTACAATGAGCAGTTCTTC. This gives the protein CASSRTGGPLSSYNEQFF. The chain has TRBV2 and TRBJ2-1; 9 bases agree with TRBD1. CDR3 length: 18 residues. The germline CDR1 and CDR2 sequences are SNHLY and FYNNEI. V was clipped by 5 bases and J by 0 bases; unmatched bases: 11.

The chain uses TRBV5-1 and TRBJ2-5; 9 nucleotides line up with TRBD1. The germline gives CDR1 SGHRS, CDR2 YFSETQ. Losses at the gene ends were 2 bases for V and 5 bases for J; bases not matched to a gene: 7. The CDR3 extends over 15 amino acids. The CDR3 coding sequence is TGCGCCAGCAGCTTCGGGACAGGGAGTCGGGAGACCCAGTACTTC. Protein sequence: CASSFGTGSRETQYF.

This chain connects TRBV14 to TRBJ2-7, with 8 positions matching TRBD2. The germline gives CDR1 SGHDN, CDR2 FVKESK. This CDR3 is built from 16 residues. With V trimmed by 5 bases and J by 3 bases, 12 bases remained unmatched. For the CDR3, the DNA is TGTGCCAGCAGCGACATCCCGGGACTAGGTTTCTACGAGCAGTACTTC. This translates into CASSDIPGLGFYEQYF.

This clone was seen a few times. The rearrangement links TRBV6-5 to TRBJ1-1, with a tentative D call TRBD1 (6 bases). Germline V gives CDR1 MNHEY, CDR2 SVGAGI. The ends were cut back, 4 bases at V and 5 bases at J, with 17 bases in the middle. The CDR3 is 15 residues long. CDR3 coding DNA: TGTGCCAGCAGTTTAACAGGGACCCTTAGGACTGAAGCTTTCTTT. Translating it yields CASSLTGTLRTEAFF.

V gene TRBV6-1 combines with J gene TRBJ1-2, with 10 bases matching TRBD1. After removal of 1 base from V and 5 bases from J, the junction contained 4 bases not matched to a gene. CDR3 size: 15 residues. Germline lookup yields CDR1 MNHNS and CDR2 SASEGT. CDR3 amino acids: CASSEGGQGRYGYTF. CDR3 nucleotides: TGTGCCAGCAGTGAAGGGGGACAGGGGAGATATGGCTACACCTTC.

This sequence joins TRBV5-4 and TRBJ2-3; D may be TRBD2 (6 bases). The CDR3 has 16 amino acids. The V end lost 0 bases, the J end lost 0 bases, and 11 bases lay between the germline ends. Germline CDR1 and CDR2: SGHNT and YYREEE (reference sequence). CDR3 sequence (DNA): TGTGCCAGCAGCTTGGGCGGGGCGGGGAGCACAGATACGCAGTATTTT. The encoded protein is CASSLGGAGSTDTQYF. Combining the CDR3 with reference TRBV5-4 and TRBJ2-3 gives the whole variable domain ETGVTQSPTHLIKTRGQQVTLRCSSQSGHNTVSWYQQALGQGPQFIFQYYREEENGRGNFPPRFSGLQFPNYSSELNVNALELDDSALYLCASSLGGAGSTDTQYFGPGTRLTVL.

V gene TRBV11-3 combines with J gene TRBJ1-3; D remains ambiguous. Germline V lookup: CDR1 SGHNT, CDR2 YENEEA. V was trimmed by 2 bases and J by 0 bases, leaving 8 bases between them. This CDR3 spans 15 amino acids. CDR3 DNA: TGTGCCAGCAGCTTACGGGGTAACTCTGGAAACACCATATATTTT. The encoded protein is CASSLRGNSGNTIYF.

The chain combines TRBV29-1 with TRBJ1-2; perhaps TRBD1 as D (6 bases). CDR3 length: 14 amino acids. Trimming stripped 6 bases from V and 4 bases from J, with 18 bases between. The germline V gene encodes CDR1 SQVTM and CDR2 ANQGSEA. The CDR3 DNA reads TGCAGCGTGGTGGTCCAGGGGCTCCCCTATGGCTACACCTTC. It encodes CSVVVQGLPYGYTF.

The rearrangement links TRBV9 to TRBJ2-3; 14 bases line up with TRBD2. Trimming cost V 5 bases and J 0 bases; bases outside gene matches: 11. CDR1 and CDR2 (germline): SGDLS, YYNGEE. The CDR3 is made up of 19 amino acids. In DNA, the CDR3 is TGTGCCAGCAGTCCAAGACTAGCGGGGGGGATGGGTAGCACAGATACGCAGTATTTT. Translated: CASSPRLAGGMGSTDTQYF.

This rearrangement joins TRBV5-1 to TRBJ1-2, with 10 bases identical to TRBD1. CDR3 length: 15 residues. Germline loops: CDR1 SGHRS, CDR2 YFSETQ. The junction had 5 bases not matched to a gene; V was cut back by 0 bases and J by 6 bases. CDR3 in amino acids: CASSLGQGASDGYTF. The CDR3 nucleotides read TGCGCCAGCAGCTTGGGACAGGGGGCGTCGGATGGCTACACCTTC.

The sample holds a few counts of this clone. The sample contains more than one DNA sequence encoding this CDR3. The chain is built from TRBV19 and TRBJ1-2; D is unresolved. Trimming shortened V by 1 base and J by 4 bases, and 7 bases separated the two germline ends. The CDR3 loop spans 13 amino acids. The germline V gene has CDR1 LNHDA and CDR2 SQIVND (reference sequence). In DNA form, the CDR3 reads TGTGCCAGTAGTATAGCGGGAGGCTATGGCTACACCTTC. Translating it yields CASSIAGGYGYTF.

The chain carries TRBV5-1 and TRBJ2-7; a possible D gene is TRBD1 (6 bases). Germline V lookup: CDR1 SGHRS, CDR2 YFSETQ. The CDR3 spans 15 residues. V gave up 0 bases and J gave up 3 bases, with 13 bases separating them. In DNA, the CDR3 is TGCGCCAGCAGCTTGGAAGGGGGACAAGGCTACGAGCAGTACTTC. Translated: CASSLEGGQGYEQYF.

The gene calls are TRBV5-4 and TRBJ2-1; D not resolved. The V end lost 3 bases, the J end lost 9 bases, and 10 bases lay between the germline ends. Germline V CDR1 and CDR2: SGHNT, YYREEE (reference sequence). CDR3 size: 12 residues. CDR3 sequence reads: CASSSSSGEQFF. As DNA, the CDR3 is TGTGCCAGCAGCTCGAGCTCCGGTGAGCAGTTCTTC.

The chain carries TRBV10-3 and TRBJ2-1; TRBD2 agrees at 12 bases. With 11 bases clipped from V and 3 bases from J, the junction kept 5 bases outside the gene matches. The CDR3 runs 14 residues. Germline assignment: CDR1 ENHRY and CDR2 SYGVKD. The CDR3 here is CAASGLAGYNEQFF. The CDR3, as DNA: TGTGCCGCCTCGGGACTAGCGGGCTACAATGAGCAGTTCTTC.

This clone turned up a few times. The V gene is TRBV7-9, the J gene TRBJ2-1; no clear D. V was shortened by 2 bases and J by 6 bases, with 2 bases between the two germline ends. This CDR3 spans 11 amino acids. Looked up from germline, CDR1 is SEHNR and CDR2 is FQNEAQ (reference sequence). The CDR3 sequence: CASSLLNEQFF. Written as DNA, the CDR3 is TGTGCCAGCAGCTTACTCAATGAGCAGTTCTTC.

This clone has just one count. The chain has TRBV2 and TRBJ1-6; TRBD1 is a possible D gene (6 bases). Germline CDR1 and CDR2: SNHLY and FYNNEI. CDR3 length: 16 amino acids. The CDR3 is CSTRSSGTSYNSPLHF. CDR3 bases: TGTTCAACACGTTCCTCGGGGACATCTTATAATTCACCCCTCCACTTT.

The chain is built from TRBV15 and TRBJ2-4, with no clear D. Germline CDR1 reads LNHNV; CDR2 reads YYDKDF (reference sequence). This CDR3 comprises 17 residues. Between the trimmed V and J ends, which lost 0 bases and 0 bases, there was a span of 12 bases. CDR3 nucleotides: TGTGCCACCAGCAGAGATTCGCGTCGGGTAGCCAAAAACATTCAGTACTTC. Amino acid sequence: CATSRDSRRVAKNIQYF.

The gene calls are TRBV5-4 and TRBJ1-6; D not certain. V lost 1 base and J 8 bases, leaving 16 bases between the germline ends. The CDR3 sequence is 16 residues long. The V gene's germline CDR1 is SGHNT and CDR2 YYREEE (reference sequence). The CDR3 is CASSLFGLQRDSPLHF. The CDR3 coding sequence is TGTGCCAGCAGCTTGTTTGGGCTCCAGAGGGATTCACCCCTCCACTTT.

The J gene is TRBJ2-5, the V gene TRBV28; D is possibly TRBD1 (5 bases). This CDR3 contains 14 residues. V shed 2 bases and J shed 5 bases, with 12 bases lying between them. Germline V gives CDR1 MDHEN, CDR2 SYDVKM. This CDR3 reads CASSLGHRRETQYF. For the CDR3, the DNA is TGTGCCAGCAGTTTAGGACACCGCCGTGAGACCCAGTACTTC.

Notes on this clone: Compared with germline, one end of the junction differs, possibly owing to a read error. The gene calls are TRBV24-1 and TRBJ2-7, with 8 bases that match TRBD1. The CDR3 spans 13 residues. Germline V gives CDR1 KGHDR, CDR2 SFDVKD. The CDR3: CATSARTGYEQYF. CDR3 nucleotide sequence: TGTGCCACCAGTGCCCGGACAGGGTACGAGCAATACTTC.